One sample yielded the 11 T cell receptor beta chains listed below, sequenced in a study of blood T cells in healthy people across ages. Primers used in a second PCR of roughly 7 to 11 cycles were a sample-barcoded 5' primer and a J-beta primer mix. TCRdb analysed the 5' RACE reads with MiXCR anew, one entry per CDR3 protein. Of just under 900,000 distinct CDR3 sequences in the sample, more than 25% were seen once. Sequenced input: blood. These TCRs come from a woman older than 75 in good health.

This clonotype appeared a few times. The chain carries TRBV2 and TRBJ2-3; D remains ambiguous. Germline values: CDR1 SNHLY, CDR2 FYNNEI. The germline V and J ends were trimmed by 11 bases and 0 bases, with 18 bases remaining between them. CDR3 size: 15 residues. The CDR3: CARITTSSSTDTQYF. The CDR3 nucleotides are TGTGCCCGCATTACAACCTCCTCTAGCACAGATACGCAGTATTTT.

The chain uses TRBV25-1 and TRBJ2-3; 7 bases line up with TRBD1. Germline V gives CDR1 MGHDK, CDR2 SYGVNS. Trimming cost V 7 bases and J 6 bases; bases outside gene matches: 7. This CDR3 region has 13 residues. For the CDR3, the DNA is TGTGCCAGCAAAGACAGGGTTAGCGATACGCAGTATTTT. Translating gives CASKDRVSDTQYF.

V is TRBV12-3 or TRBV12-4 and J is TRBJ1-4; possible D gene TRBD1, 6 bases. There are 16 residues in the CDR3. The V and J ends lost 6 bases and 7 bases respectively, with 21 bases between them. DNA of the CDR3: TGTGCCAGCAGCGACGACAGGCTCTACGACGGTGAAAAACTGTTTTTT. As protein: CASSDDRLYDGEKLFF.

This CDR3 reads CASSLVGLGAEQYF. DNA of the CDR3: TGTGCCAGCAGCTTAGTAGGGTTAGGTGCCGAGCAGTACTTC. The chain combines TRBV7-2 with TRBJ2-7; D is unresolved. Germline V CDR1 and CDR2: SGHTA, FQGNSA. This CDR3 has 14 residues. V lost 1 base and J lost 6, with 13 bases in between.

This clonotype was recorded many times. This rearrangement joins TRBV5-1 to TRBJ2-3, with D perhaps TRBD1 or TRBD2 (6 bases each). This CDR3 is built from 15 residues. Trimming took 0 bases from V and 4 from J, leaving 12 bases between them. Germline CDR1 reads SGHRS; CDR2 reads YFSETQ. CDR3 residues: CASSLAGALPDTQYF. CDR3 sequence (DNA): TGCGCCAGCAGCTTGGCGGGGGCACTCCCAGATACGCAGTATTTT.

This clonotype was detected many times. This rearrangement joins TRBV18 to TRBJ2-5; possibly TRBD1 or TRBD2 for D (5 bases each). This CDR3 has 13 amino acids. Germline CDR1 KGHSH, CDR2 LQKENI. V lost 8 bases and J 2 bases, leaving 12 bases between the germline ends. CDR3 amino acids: CASSPGSQETQYF. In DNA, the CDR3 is TGTGCCAGCAGCCCAGGGAGTCAAGAGACCCAGTACTTC.

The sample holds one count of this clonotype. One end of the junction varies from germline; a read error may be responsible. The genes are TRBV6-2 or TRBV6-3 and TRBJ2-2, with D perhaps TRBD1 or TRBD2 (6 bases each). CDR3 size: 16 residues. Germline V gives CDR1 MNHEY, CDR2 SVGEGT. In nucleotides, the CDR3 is TGTGCCAGCAGTTACGGGTGGGCGCGGGACACCGGGGAGCGGTTTTTT. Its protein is CASSYGWARDTGERFF.

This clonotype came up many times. CDR3 DNA sequence: TGTGCCAGCAGCTCAGGGGGAGGAAGGACAGATACGCAGTATTTT. Its protein is CASSSGGGRTDTQYF. The gene calls are TRBV7-9 and TRBJ2-3; tentatively, D is TRBD1 (7 bases). The ends were cut back, 4 bases at V and 3 bases at J, with 14 bases in the middle. In germline, CDR1 is SEHNR, CDR2 FQNEAQ (reference sequence). The CDR3 contains 15 residues.

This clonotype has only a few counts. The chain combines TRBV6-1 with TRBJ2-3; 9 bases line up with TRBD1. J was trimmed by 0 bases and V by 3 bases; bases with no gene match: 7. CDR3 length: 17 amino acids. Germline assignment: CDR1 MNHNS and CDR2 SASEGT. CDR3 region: CASSDKTGGLSTDTQYF. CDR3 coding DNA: TGTGCCAGCAGTGATAAGACAGGGGGGCTTAGCACAGATACGCAGTATTTT.

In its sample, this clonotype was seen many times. The CDR3 nucleotides read TGTGCCAGCAGCTTCTTGGACAGCAGCTCCTACGAGCAGTACTTC. Protein: CASSFLDSSSYEQYF. The rearrangement uses TRBV7-8 and TRBJ2-7; perhaps TRBD1 as D (6 bases). The germline gives CDR1 SGHVS, CDR2 FQNEAQ. Trimming removed 3 bases at V and 0 bases at J, with 12 bases between. The length of the CDR3 is 15 residues.

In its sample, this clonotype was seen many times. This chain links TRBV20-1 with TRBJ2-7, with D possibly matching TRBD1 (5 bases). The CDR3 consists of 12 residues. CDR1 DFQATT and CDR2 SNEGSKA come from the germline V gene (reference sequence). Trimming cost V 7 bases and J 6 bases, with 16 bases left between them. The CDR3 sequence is CSVWGRIGEQYF. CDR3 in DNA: TGCAGTGTATGGGGCAGGATTGGCGAGCAGTACTTC.